The rows below give T cell receptor beta chains drawn from one sample of a study of blood T cell repertoires in COVID-19. Assay used: immunoSEQ multiplex PCR; TCRdb lists only in-frame clones, some missing. The sample carries around 40,000 clones, about four fifths recorded once. The sample taken for sequencing was peripheral blood. The receptor source for this set is a man in his 70s with acute or convalescent COVID-19. CDR3s include the opening cysteine and the closing phenylalanine or tryptophan. The D gene is left open where the match is weak. Size is stated for part of the rows, as once, few or many counts, or as a class when the clone is expanded.

abundance: few
j_gene: TRBJ1-6
v_gene: TRBV21-1
d_gene: .
CDR3aa: CASSTQSQTLHF
CDR3nt: TGTGCCAGCAGCACCCAGTCACAGACCCTCCACTTT

abundance: .
j_gene: TRBJ2-7
v_gene: TRBV11-2
d_gene: .
CDR3aa: CASSQLAYEQYF
CDR3nt: TGTGCCAGCAGCCAATTAGCGTACGAGCAGTACTTC

abundance: .
j_gene: TRBJ2-3
v_gene: TRBV7-9
d_gene: .
CDR3aa: CASSQKISTDTQYF
CDR3nt: TGTGCCAGCAGCCAGAAGATTAGCACAGATACGCAGTATTTT

abundance: .
j_gene: TRBJ1-1
v_gene: TRBV4-1
d_gene: .
CDR3aa: CASSQETGYTEAFF
CDR3nt: TGCGCCAGCAGCCAAGAAACGGGGTACACTGAAGCTTTCTTT

abundance: few
j_gene: TRBJ2-7
v_gene: TRBV2
d_gene: TRBD1
CDR3aa: CASSGQGQDF
CDR3nt: TGTGCCAGCAGCGGACAGGGGCAGGACTTC

abundance: .
j_gene: TRBJ2-5
v_gene: TRBV28
d_gene: .
CDR3aa: CASSPPGGLETQYF
CDR3nt: TGTGCCAGCAGCCCGCCGGGGGGCCTAGAGACCCAGTACTTC

abundance: few
j_gene: TRBJ2-6
v_gene: TRBV19
d_gene: .
CDR3aa: CASSKPGLPSGANVLTF
CDR3nt: TGTGCCAGTAGTAAACCTGGACTGCCCTCTGGGGCCAACGTCCTGACTTTC

abundance: .
j_gene: TRBJ1-6
v_gene: TRBV27
d_gene: TRBD1
CDR3aa: CASHRGTAINSPLHF
CDR3nt: TGTGCCAGCCACCGGGGGACAGCCATTAATTCACCCCTCCACTTT

abundance: few
j_gene: TRBJ2-5
v_gene: TRBV6-4
d_gene: .
CDR3aa: CASSDQETQYF
CDR3nt: TGTGCCAGCAGCGACCAAGAGACCCAGTACTTC

abundance: .
j_gene: TRBJ2-1
v_gene: TRBV5-6
d_gene: .
CDR3aa: CASSDGSSYNEQFF
CDR3nt: TGTGCCAGCAGCGACGGGAGCTCCTACAATGAGCAGTTCTTC

abundance: .
j_gene: TRBJ2-7
v_gene: TRBV5-1
d_gene: .
CDR3aa: CASSPGWTVRGEQYF
CDR3nt: TGCGCCAGCAGCCCGGGTTGGACAGTTCGGGGCGAGCAGTACTTC

abundance: .
j_gene: TRBJ2-6
v_gene: TRBV11-2
d_gene: .
CDR3aa: CASSSVGGGANVLTF
CDR3nt: TGTGCCAGCAGCTCAGTCGGGGGTGGGGCCAACGTCCTGACTTTC

abundance: .
j_gene: TRBJ1-5
v_gene: TRBV6-5
d_gene: TRBD1
CDR3aa: CASHRGTGDQPQHF
CDR3nt: TGTGCCAGCCACCGGGGGACAGGGGATCAGCCCCAGCATTTT

abundance: .
j_gene: TRBJ1-2
v_gene: TRBV3-1/TRBV3-2
d_gene: TRBD1
CDR3aa: CASSPRGTGGSGYTF
CDR3nt: TGTGCCAGCAGCCCGAGGGGGACAGGGGGCTCTGGCTACACCTTC

abundance: .
j_gene: TRBJ1-5
v_gene: TRBV28
d_gene: .
CDR3aa: CASSLMGAGQPQHF
CDR3nt: TGTGCCAGCAGTTTGATGGGGGCAGGGCAGCCCCAGCATTTT

abundance: .
j_gene: TRBJ2-2
v_gene: TRBV7-2
d_gene: .
CDR3aa: CASSLFASTGELFF
CDR3nt: TGTGCCAGCAGCTTATTCGCGTCCACCGGGGAGCTGTTTTTT

abundance: .
j_gene: TRBJ2-3
v_gene: TRBV18
d_gene: .
CDR3aa: CASSPTSRGTDTQYF
CDR3nt: TGTGCCAGCTCACCAACGAGCAGGGGCACAGATACGCAGTATTTT

abundance: few
j_gene: TRBJ1-2
v_gene: TRBV5-1
d_gene: TRBD1
CDR3aa: CASSQGQGNRNYGYTF
CDR3nt: TGCGCCAGCAGCCAGGGACAGGGGAACCGTAACTATGGCTACACCTTC

abundance: .
j_gene: TRBJ2-1
v_gene: TRBV5-4
d_gene: .
CDR3aa: CASSLVGTRSEFF
CDR3nt: TGTGCCAGCAGCTTGGTCGGGACACGCAGCGAGTTCTTC

abundance: .
j_gene: TRBJ2-4
v_gene: TRBV28
d_gene: TRBD1
CDR3aa: CASSLWGTGGNIQYF
CDR3nt: TGTGCCAGCAGTTTATGGGGGACAGGGGGAAACATTCAGTACTTC

abundance: .
j_gene: TRBJ2-5
v_gene: TRBV3-1/TRBV3-2
d_gene: .
CDR3aa: CASSQDRKTQYF
CDR3nt: TGTGCCAGCAGCCAAGATAGAAAGACCCAGTACTTC

abundance: .
j_gene: TRBJ2-1
v_gene: TRBV29-1
d_gene: .
CDR3aa: CSAPREHSYNEQFF
CDR3nt: TGCAGCGCCCCCCGGGAACACTCCTACAATGAGCAGTTCTTC

abundance: .
j_gene: TRBJ1-2
v_gene: TRBV19
d_gene: .
CDR3aa: CASSMVDRNYGYTF
CDR3nt: TGTGCCAGTAGTATGGTGGACAGAAACTATGGCTACACCTTC

abundance: .
j_gene: TRBJ2-3
v_gene: TRBV3-1/TRBV3-2
d_gene: .
CDR3aa: CASSPDLPSGTQYF
CDR3nt: TGTGCCAGCAGCCCAGACCTCCCAAGCGGAACGCAGTATTTT

abundance: few
j_gene: TRBJ2-2
v_gene: TRBV7-8
d_gene: TRBD1
CDR3aa: CASSQQGARTGELFF
CDR3nt: TGTGCCAGCAGTCAACAGGGGGCTCGGACCGGGGAGCTGTTTTTT

abundance: .
j_gene: TRBJ2-1
v_gene: TRBV6-5
d_gene: .
CDR3aa: CASTEGLYNEQFF
CDR3nt: TGTGCCAGCACGGAGGGTCTATACAATGAGCAGTTCTTC

abundance: .
j_gene: TRBJ1-6
v_gene: TRBV14
d_gene: .
CDR3aa: CASSQQGSNSPLHF
CDR3nt: TGTGCCAGCAGCCAACAGGGCAGTAATTCACCCCTCCACTTT

abundance: .
j_gene: TRBJ2-1
v_gene: TRBV4-3
d_gene: .
CDR3aa: CASSQDVPAYNEQFF
CDR3nt: TGCGCCAGCAGCCAAGATGTACCGGCCTACAATGAGCAGTTCTTC

abundance: many
j_gene: TRBJ1-1
v_gene: TRBV27
d_gene: TRBD1
CDR3aa: CASSLTGAYTEAFF
CDR3nt: TGTGCCAGCAGCCTAACAGGGGCATACACTGAAGCTTTCTTT

abundance: .
j_gene: TRBJ2-3
v_gene: TRBV27
d_gene: TRBD1
CDR3aa: CASSSSSPGQGPPDTQYF
CDR3nt: TGTGCCAGCAGTTCATCCTCTCCGGGACAGGGGCCGCCAGATACGCAGTATTTT

abundance: .
j_gene: TRBJ1-3
v_gene: TRBV18
d_gene: TRBD1
CDR3aa: CASSPTGATGNTIYF
CDR3nt: TGTGCCAGCTCACCAACAGGGGCGACTGGAAACACCATATATTTT

abundance: .
j_gene: TRBJ2-5
v_gene: TRBV2
d_gene: TRBD2
CDR3aa: CASRGLAGGRGETQYF
CDR3nt: TGTGCCAGCAGAGGCCTAGCGGGAGGGCGGGGAGAGACCCAGTACTTC

abundance: .
j_gene: TRBJ2-7
v_gene: TRBV27
d_gene: TRBD2
CDR3aa: CASSGTSGSYEQYF
CDR3nt: TGTGCCAGCAGTGGGACTAGCGGGAGTTACGAGCAGTACTTC

abundance: few
j_gene: TRBJ2-7
v_gene: TRBV19
d_gene: .
CDR3aa: CASSIMGAGDEQYF
CDR3nt: TGTGCCAGTAGTATCATGGGGGCGGGTGACGAGCAGTACTTC

abundance: .
j_gene: TRBJ1-5
v_gene: TRBV28
d_gene: TRBD1
CDR3aa: CASSLQGPYQPQHF
CDR3nt: TGTGCCAGCAGTCTACAGGGGCCCTATCAGCCCCAGCATTTT

abundance: .
j_gene: TRBJ1-4
v_gene: TRBV19
d_gene: TRBD1
CDR3aa: CASRTGAKTNEKLFF
CDR3nt: TGTGCCAGTAGGACAGGGGCGAAGACTAATGAAAAACTGTTTTTT

abundance: few
j_gene: TRBJ1-4
v_gene: TRBV7-8
d_gene: TRBD1
CDR3aa: CASSPGQGTNEKLFF
CDR3nt: TGTGCCAGCAGCCCAGGACAGGGGACTAATGAAAAACTGTTTTTT

abundance: .
j_gene: TRBJ1-6
v_gene: TRBV7-8
d_gene: .
CDR3aa: CASSLRWAGGKSPLHF
CDR3nt: TGTGCCAGCAGCCTCAGATGGGCGGGGGGCAAATCACCCCTCCACTTT

abundance: .
j_gene: TRBJ2-2
v_gene: TRBV4-2
d_gene: .
CDR3aa: CASSPYTGELFF
CDR3nt: TGTGCCAGCAGCCCGTACACCGGGGAGCTGTTTTTT

abundance: .
j_gene: TRBJ2-7
v_gene: TRBV11-2
d_gene: TRBD1
CDR3aa: CASSPAPGQGRYEQYF
CDR3nt: TGTGCCAGCAGCCCGGCCCCGGGACAGGGGAGGTACGAGCAGTACTTC

abundance: .
j_gene: TRBJ2-1
v_gene: TRBV19
d_gene: TRBD2
CDR3aa: CASSAELAGPKDEQFF
CDR3nt: TGTGCCAGTAGTGCCGAATTAGCGGGTCCTAAGGATGAGCAGTTCTTC

abundance: .
j_gene: TRBJ2-7
v_gene: TRBV28
d_gene: .
CDR3aa: CASSFGDRALYF
CDR3nt: TGTGCCAGCAGTTTTGGCGATAGAGCGTTGTACTTC

abundance: .
j_gene: TRBJ2-1
v_gene: TRBV3-1/TRBV3-2
d_gene: TRBD2
CDR3aa: CASSRELLTSGFYNEQFF
CDR3nt: TGTGCCAGCAGTCGAGAATTGCTGACTAGCGGTTTTTACAATGAGCAGTTCTTC

abundance: .
j_gene: TRBJ1-2
v_gene: TRBV9
d_gene: .
CDR3aa: CASSAEIGGDDYGYTF
CDR3nt: TGTGCCAGCAGCGCGGAGATAGGGGGGGACGACTATGGCTACACCTTC

abundance: .
j_gene: TRBJ2-1
v_gene: TRBV10-3
d_gene: TRBD2
CDR3aa: CAIRDGTSGHNEQFF
CDR3nt: TGTGCCATCAGGGATGGGACTAGCGGGCACAATGAGCAGTTCTTC

abundance: .
j_gene: TRBJ2-1
v_gene: TRBV3-1/TRBV3-2
d_gene: TRBD2
CDR3aa: CASSQLTSGLNEQFF
CDR3nt: TGTGCCAGCAGCCAATTGACTAGCGGTCTCAATGAGCAGTTCTTC

abundance: .
j_gene: TRBJ2-5
v_gene: TRBV7-3
d_gene: TRBD1
CDR3aa: CASSPGQGQFETQYF
CDR3nt: TGTGCCAGCAGCCCAGGACAGGGGCAGTTTGAGACCCAGTACTTC

abundance: .
j_gene: TRBJ1-6
v_gene: TRBV19
d_gene: TRBD1
CDR3aa: CASSMDRAGSPLHF
CDR3nt: TGTGCCAGTAGTATGGACAGGGCGGGATCACCCCTCCACTTT

abundance: .
j_gene: TRBJ2-3
v_gene: TRBV9
d_gene: .
CDR3aa: CASSAGGGPDTQYF
CDR3nt: TGTGCCAGCAGCGCCGGAGGGGGCCCAGATACGCAGTATTTT

abundance: .
j_gene: TRBJ2-1
v_gene: TRBV4-1
d_gene: TRBD2
CDR3aa: CASSQDRTREGYNEQFF
CDR3nt: TGCGCCAGCAGCCAAGATCGGACTAGAGAGGGCTACAATGAGCAGTTCTTC

abundance: .
j_gene: TRBJ2-3
v_gene: TRBV9
d_gene: .
CDR3aa: CASSLLTGGDTQYF
CDR3nt: TGTGCCAGCAGCTTACTGACAGGTGGAGATACGCAGTATTTT

abundance: few
j_gene: TRBJ2-2
v_gene: TRBV28
d_gene: .
CDR3aa: CASSLLRVAGKAGELFF
CDR3nt: TGTGCCAGCAGTTTATTAAGGGTGGCAGGGAAAGCCGGGGAGCTGTTTTTT